This T cell receptor beta chain was obtained from a study of identical twins. TCRdb reprocessed the 5' RACE reads with MiXCR, giving one entry per CDR3 protein. The sample holds about 1.7 million distinct CDR3 sequences, less than 35% seen once. The TCR was taken from a newborn girl in good health. Source material: cord blood.

The CDR3, as DNA: TGCAGTGCTAGAGATTACCAGCGGAGTTACAATGAGCAGTTCTTC. Protein: CSARDYQRSYNEQFF. The chain joins TRBV20-1 to TRBJ2-1; a weak D match, TRBD2 (5 bases). Germline V gene sequence: CDR1 DFQATT, CDR2 SNEGSKA (reference sequence). Deletions cut 0 bases from V and 4 bases from J, with 13 bases between. CDR3 length: 15 residues.